This TCR beta chain originates from a study of CD8 T cells in ankylosing spondylitis. General study findings and limits: Disease-linked clones reportedly concentrated significantly in matched ankylosing spondylitis synovial fluid. Disease-linked clones proved CD8+ and comparatively uncommon in peripheral blood. What appeared characteristic of ankylosing spondylitis blood was a TCR beta motif of seven to nine highly homologous variants. Some motif variants had been reported before (in reactive arthritis synovial fluid and blood).

On this clonotype itself: Its antigen is not identified.

Trimming took 5 bases from V and 0 from J, leaving 13 bases between them. The CDR3 runs 14 residues. Germline CDR1 is SQVTM and CDR2 is ANQGSEA. Making use of molecular barcodes, quantitative 5'-RACE generated TCR beta libraries. TCRdb ran MiXCR on the 5' RACE reads and lists one entry per CDR3 protein. The profile shows about 500,000 distinct CDR3 sequences, roughly 13% of them singletons. The sample taken for sequencing was blood, either unsorted or a sorted T cell fraction (not recorded which). The sequence was obtained from a male donor with ankylosing spondylitis. This chain links TRBV29-1 with TRBJ2-5; D is perhaps TRBD2 (6 bases). The CDR3 DNA is TGCAGCGTTACGCCGGGGGTATACCAAGAGACCCAGTACTTC. It translates to CSVTPGVYQETQYF. Looking up the rest from reference TRBV29-1 and TRBJ2-5 gives the full variable domain: SAVISQKPSRDICQRGTSLTIQCQVDSQVTMMFWYRQQPGQSLTLIATANQGSEATYESGFVIDKFPISRPNLTFSTLTVSNMSPEDSSIYLCSVTPGVYQETQYFGPGTRLLVL.